Below are 18 T cell receptor beta chains sequenced from a single sample in a study of spatial heterogeneity in lung cancer. Described time point: blood at routine non-recurrence follow-up after resection. The sequenced material consisted of unsorted whole RNA from tumor, nontumor lung or frozen PBMC. TCRdb redid the calling of the 5' RACE reads with MiXCR, one entry per CDR3 protein. The sample has some 120,000 distinct CDR3 sequences, 12% seen once. Sequencing used PBMCs, obtained at follow-up. Receptors were obtained from a male donor with early-stage non-small cell lung cancer.

This clonotype came up many times. V and J are TRBV29-1 and TRBJ2-1; 11 nucleotides match TRBD2. The CDR3 runs to 14 residues. Germline assignment: CDR1 SQVTM and CDR2 ANQGSEA. V lost 5 bases, J lost 2 bases, and 2 bases stayed unmatched. Here the CDR3 DNA reads TGCAGCGTTCGACTAGCGGGGCCCTACAATGAGCAGTTCTTC. Its protein product is CSVRLAGPYNEQFF.

The chain uses TRBV9 and TRBJ1-2; TRBD1 agrees at 7 bases. CDR3 size: 15 residues. V was pared by 0 bases and J by 3 bases, with 5 bases of the junction left unmatched. Germline CDR1 is SGDLS and CDR2 is YYNGEE. CDR3 coding DNA: TGTGCCAGCAGCGTAGAAGGGGGCCCGGACTATGGCTACACCTTC. Translating gives CASSVEGGPDYGYTF. The full variable domain, with the rest looked up from reference TRBV9 and TRBJ1-2, is DSGVTQTPKHLITATGQRVTLRCSPRSGDLSVYWYQQSLDQGLQFLIQYYNGEERAKGNILERFSAQQFPDLHSELNLSSLELGDSALYFCASSVEGGPDYGYTFGSGTRLTVV.

Ten or more counts support this clonotype. The genes are TRBV29-1 and TRBJ1-2; possible D gene TRBD1, 5 bases. V was cut by 5 bases and J by 6 bases, with 10 bases left in between. The CDR3 sequence is 11 residues long. Germline values: CDR1 SQVTM, CDR2 ANQGSEA. CDR3 sequence (DNA): TGCAGCGTTTGGGCGGGGGATGGCTACACCTTC. This gives the protein CSVWAGDGYTF.

This clonotype was detected many times. The V call is TRBV10-3, the J call TRBJ1-3; TRBD1 aligns across 8 bases. The CDR3 is 15 amino acids. The germline V gene encodes CDR1 ENHRY and CDR2 SYGVKD. J gave up 2 bases and V 5 bases, and 5 bases lay outside the gene matches. This chain's CDR3 is CAISSTGDPGNTIYF. As DNA, the CDR3 is TGTGCCATCAGTTCGACAGGGGATCCTGGAAACACCATATATTTT.

The gene calls are TRBV12-3 or TRBV12-4 and TRBJ2-5; D is ambiguous. Trimming removed 0 bases from V and 1 base from J, with 9 bases in between. The CDR3 spans 15 residues. The CDR3 DNA reads as TGTGCCAGCAGTTTAGCAGGTGGAGTCCAAGAGACCCAGTACTTC. Translation: CASSLAGGVQETQYF.

This clonotype was found many times. The gene calls are TRBV28 and TRBJ2-7; no definite D call. There are 10 residues in the CDR3. V was trimmed by 6 bases and J by 9 bases, leaving 9 bases between them. Per germline, CDR1 MDHEN and CDR2 SYDVKM. The CDR3 loop reads CASSHDTQYF. The CDR3 DNA sequence: TGTGCCAGCAGCCATGACACGCAGTACTTC. Full variable domain (missing parts from reference TRBV28 and TRBJ2-7): DVKVTQSSRYLVKRTGEKVFLECVQDMDHENMFWYRQDPGLGLRLIYFSYDVKMKEKGDIPEGYSVSREKKERFSLILESASTNQTSMYLCASSHDTQYFGPGTRLTVT.

This clonotype was seen a few times. This rearrangement joins TRBV6-6 to TRBJ1-1, with TRBD1 matching over 10 bases. Germline CDR1 reads MNHNY; CDR2 reads SVGAGI (reference sequence). Trimming took 4 bases from V and 4 from J; bases not matched to a gene: 3. This CDR3 is 14 amino acids long. CDR3 protein: CASSSTGGFTEAFF. In DNA form, the CDR3 reads TGTGCCAGCAGTTCGACAGGGGGCTTCACTGAAGCTTTCTTT.

The chain carries TRBV5-1 and TRBJ2-1; D assignment may be TRBD1 or TRBD2 (5 bases each). The CDR3 runs to 11 residues. The V and J ends lost 3 bases and 12 bases respectively, with 10 bases between them. From germline, CDR1 is SGHRS and CDR2 YFSETQ. The CDR3 DNA is TGCGCCAGCAGCTCGGGACCTACGCAGTTCTTC. Translated, it gives CASSSGPTQFF.

The gene calls are TRBV20-1 and TRBJ1-5; TRBD1 agrees at 10 bases. The trim removed 7 bases at V and 4 bases at J, leaving 7 bases unmatched. The CDR3 is 14 amino acids. CDR1 and CDR2 from the germline V gene are DFQATT and SNEGSKA (reference sequence). The DNA of the CDR3 is TGCAGTGGGGTAATGGGACAGGGGAATCAGCCCCAGCATTTT. It translates to CSGVMGQGNQPQHF.

The chain joins TRBV29-1 to TRBJ1-2, with TRBD1 matching over 9 bases. Germline CDR1 reads SQVTM; CDR2 reads ANQGSEA. The CDR3 contains 13 residues. After removal of 5 bases from V and 4 bases from J, the junction contained 5 bases not matched to a gene. Here the CDR3 DNA reads TGCAGCGTTCCAGGGACAGGGTTCTATGGCTACACCTTC. Translating gives CSVPGTGFYGYTF.

This clonotype has just a few counts. The chain carries TRBV6-2 or TRBV6-3 and TRBJ1-2; D ambiguous. Germline-derived CDR1 and CDR2 are MNHEY and SVGEGT. V lost 6 bases to trimming and J lost 7 bases, with 18 bases between them. CDR3 length equals 14 residues. CDR3 DNA sequence: TGTGCCAGCAGGAGACCCCCAGAGTCTGGTGGCTACACCTTC. This sequence encodes CASRRPPESGGYTF.

This clonotype was counted between two and nine times. The chain recombines TRBV20-1 with TRBJ2-7; D gene unclear. Per the germline V gene, CDR1 is DFQATT and CDR2 is SNEGSKA (reference sequence). V shed 0 bases and J shed 0 bases, with 12 bases lying between them. This CDR3 contains 15 residues. Here the CDR3 reads CSARDHFYSSYEQYF. The CDR3 DNA reads as TGCAGTGCTAGAGATCACTTCTATAGCTCCTACGAGCAGTACTTC.

The V gene is TRBV6-1, the J gene TRBJ2-5; 9 positions agree with TRBD1. Trimming cost V 5 bases and J 4 bases; bases outside gene matches: 8. CDR1 MNHNS and CDR2 SASEGT come from the germline V gene. CDR3 length equals 15 residues. Here the CDR3 DNA reads TGTGCCAGCAGTAGCCCGGGACAGGGATTAGAGACCCAGTACTTC. Translated, it gives CASSSPGQGLETQYF.

The chain uses TRBV4-2 and TRBJ2-3; 9 positions match TRBD1. CDR3 length: 15 amino acids. Losses at the gene ends were 7 bases for V and 3 bases for J; bases not matched to a gene: 8. Germline values: CDR1 LGHNA, CDR2 YNFKEQ. The chain's CDR3 is CASTVRDRATDTQYF. DNA for the CDR3: TGTGCCAGCACCGTCCGGGACAGGGCAACAGATACGCAGTATTTT.

V and J are TRBV20-1 and TRBJ2-1; tentative D call: TRBD1 (6 bases). Trimming pared 2 bases from V and 6 bases from J, leaving 11 bases between. CDR3 length equals 13 residues. Germline loops: CDR1 DFQATT, CDR2 SNEGSKA (reference sequence). The CDR3 DNA sequence: TGCAGTGCTAGAAAACAGGGTGGCAATGAGCAGTTCTTC. Translation: CSARKQGGNEQFF.

This clonotype was observed at least ten times. The V gene is TRBV6-5, the J gene TRBJ1-5; D unclear. The CDR3 is 15 amino acids. V was pared by 0 bases and J by 4 bases, with 10 bases between. Germline lookup yields CDR1 MNHEY and CDR2 SVGAGI. The CDR3 DNA is TGTGCCAGCAGTTACTCCGGCACAGAGAATCAGCCCCAGCATTTT. Protein sequence: CASSYSGTENQPQHF.

This clonotype was seen at least ten times. The J gene is TRBJ2-2, the V gene TRBV7-2; no reliable D call. Trimming shortened V by 3 bases and J by 4 bases, and 6 bases separated the two germline ends. The CDR3 consists of 13 residues. Germline assignment: CDR1 SGHTA and CDR2 FQGNSA. The CDR3 sequence: CASSFASTGELFF. The CDR3 coding sequence is TGTGCCAGCAGCTTCGCCAGCACCGGGGAGCTGTTTTTT.

This clonotype was counted only a few times. CDR3 region: CASSRNRGASYNEQFF. In DNA form, the CDR3 reads TGTGCCAGCAGCAGGAACAGAGGGGCCAGCTACAATGAGCAGTTCTTC. The chain has TRBV2 and TRBJ2-1, with D perhaps being TRBD1 or TRBD2 (5 bases each). There are 16 residues in the CDR3. Trimming pared 6 bases from V and 3 bases from J, leaving 18 bases between. Per the germline V gene, CDR1 is SNHLY and CDR2 is FYNNEI.